This T cell receptor (beta chain) was identified in a study of T cell changes during pregnancy in multiple sclerosis. Germline CDR1 and CDR2: SGHVS and FQNEAQ. V was trimmed by 1 base and J by 1 base, leaving 4 bases between them. There are 13 residues in the CDR3. Profiled with immunoSEQ multiplex PCR; TCRdb holds only in-frame clones, not every one. Of fewer than 70,000 clones detected, approximately 90% appear once; the ten largest clones hold 2% to 3%. The genes are TRBV7-8 and TRBJ1-1; no reliable D call. Sample: peripheral blood, taken in the first trimester of pregnancy. This receptor was identified in a female donor with multiple sclerosis, enrolled in a pregnancy study. In DNA, the CDR3 is TGTGCCAGCAGCTTAGACAGGAACACTGAAGCTTTCTTT. Its protein is CASSLDRNTEAFF.